Listed below are T cell receptor beta chains from one sample, sequenced in a study of vaccination effects on CD4 cells after COVID-19. Method: immunoSEQ multiplex PCR; TCRdb's copy keeps in-frame clones and lacks some. The sample holds about 46,000 clones, around three quarters seen once. Antigens for these TCRs are unknown. The sample here was CD4+ T cells from PBMCs cultured with HCoV-OC43 spike peptides, taken after COVID-19 vaccination. The receptors shown here come from a human donor who received a COVID-19 vaccine. Each CDR3 is given with its conserved first and last residue. Fields, in order: clone size, J gene, V gene, D gene, CDR3 protein, CDR3 DNA. The D gene is left open where the match is weak. Rows give clone size only sometimes, using once, few, many, or a class for an expanded clone.

. TRBJ1-3 TRBV6-5 . CASSYSTASGNTIYF TGTGCCAGCAGTTACTCGACGGCCTCTGGAAACACCATATATTTT
. TRBJ2-1 TRBV27 . CASSRIGGNEQFF TGTGCCAGCAGCCGTATAGGGGGTAATGAGCAGTTCTTC
. TRBJ2-3 TRBV5-1 TRBD1 CASSFVAYRGPDTQYF TGCGCCAGCAGCTTCGTTGCGTACAGGGGGCCGGATACGCAGTATTTT
. TRBJ2-5 TRBV27 . CASSLSGLKTQYF TGTGCCAGCAGTTTATCGGGGTTGAAGACCCAGTACTTC
. TRBJ1-2 TRBV20-1 . CSAGAGYGYTF TGCAGTGCAGGGGCGGGCTATGGCTACACCTTC
few TRBJ2-1 TRBV5-1 TRBD2 CASSSSGGEQFF TGCGCCAGCAGCTCTAGCGGGGGTGAGCAGTTCTTC
. TRBJ1-6 TRBV23-1 . CASSQAVHQGYSPLHF TGCGCCAGCAGTCAAGCCGTCCACCAGGGGTATTCACCCCTCCACTTT
. TRBJ2-7 TRBV6-6 . CASSLIDRTYEQYF TGTGCCAGCAGTTTAATCGACCGGACCTACGAGCAGTACTTC
. TRBJ2-1 TRBV25-1 TRBD1 CASSEGDRGVHNEQFF TGTGCCAGCAGTGAAGGTGACAGGGGAGTTCACAATGAGCAGTTCTTC
once TRBJ1-5 TRBV2 TRBD1 CASSQTGRESNQPQHF TGTGCCAGCAGTCAGACAGGGCGAGAGAGCAATCAGCCCCAGCATTTT
. TRBJ1-6 TRBV5-6 . CASSPGGWGAEAPLHF TGTGCCAGCAGCCCCGGAGGATGGGGGGCCGAGGCACCCCTCCACTTT
. TRBJ1-4 TRBV6-5 . CASSSHDSNEKLFF TGTGCCAGCAGTTCGCACGACTCTAATGAAAAACTGTTTTTT
few TRBJ2-1 TRBV15 TRBD1 CATSRVGQGEYNEQFF TGTGCCACCAGCAGAGTTGGGCAGGGGGAGTACAATGAGCAGTTCTTC
. TRBJ2-7 TRBV30 . CAWSVGGSLGEQYF TGTGCCTGGAGTGTAGGAGGATCCCTAGGCGAGCAGTACTTC
. TRBJ2-1 TRBV7-9 . CASSLEGGGLQFF TGTGCCAGCAGCTTAGAGGGCGGGGGCCTTCAGTTCTTC
. TRBJ1-1 TRBV11-2 . CASSLETVEAFF TGTGCCAGCAGCTTAGAGACGGTTGAAGCTTTCTTT
. TRBJ2-5 TRBV6-5 . CASGGMEGGRTQYF TGTGCCAGCGGGGGGATGGAAGGAGGACGGACCCAGTACTTC
few TRBJ2-7 TRBV3-1/TRBV3-2 . CASSLYSDGYEQYF TGTGCCAGCAGCCTTTACTCGGACGGCTACGAGCAGTACTTC
. TRBJ1-4 TRBV21-1 . CASSKGRDFNEKLFF TGTGCCAGCAGCAAAGGGCGGGACTTTAATGAAAAACTGTTTTTT
. TRBJ1-1 TRBV18 . CASSPSGGDYTEAFF TGTGCCAGCTCACCATCTGGAGGGGATTACACTGAAGCTTTCTTT
. TRBJ2-2 TRBV3-1/TRBV3-2 TRBD1 CASSPRDSYTGELFF TGTGCCAGCAGCCCACGGGACAGCTATACCGGGGAGCTGTTTTTT
. TRBJ2-3 TRBV14 . CASSRDLPSTDTQYF TGTGCCAGCAGCCGCGACCTTCCGAGCACAGATACGCAGTATTTT
. TRBJ2-3 TRBV27 . CASSPGTSSTDTQYF TGTGCCAGCAGTCCTGGGACATCCAGCACAGATACGCAGTATTTT
. TRBJ1-1 TRBV5-5 TRBD1 CASSADDRGRGAFF TGTGCCAGCAGCGCCGACGACAGGGGGCGCGGAGCTTTCTTT
. TRBJ2-1 TRBV5-1 TRBD2 CASSSPGLAGRSSYNEQFF TGCGCCAGCAGCTCCCCGGGACTAGCGGGGCGGAGCTCCTACAATGAGCAGTTCTTC
. TRBJ2-1 TRBV24-1 . CATSDPNTGRAEQFF TGTGCCACCAGTGATCCGAACACAGGTAGGGCTGAGCAGTTCTTC
. TRBJ1-2 TRBV6-5 . CASRAGQEYGYTF TGTGCCAGCAGGGCAGGTCAGGAGTATGGCTACACCTTC
few TRBJ1-2 TRBV3-1/TRBV3-2 TRBD1 CASSLGQGNGYTF TGTGCCAGCAGCCTTGGACAGGGGAATGGCTACACCTTC
. TRBJ2-2 TRBV19 . CASSISAANTGELFF TGTGCCAGTAGTATATCAGCGGCGAACACCGGGGAGCTGTTTTTT
. TRBJ2-7 TRBV3-1/TRBV3-2 . CASSHSWEQYF TGTGCCAGCAGCCACAGCTGGGAGCAGTACTTC
few TRBJ2-1 TRBV29-1 . CSVEGTKSSYNEQFF TGCAGCGTTGAAGGGACAAAAAGCTCCTACAATGAGCAGTTCTTC
. TRBJ2-5 TRBV3-1/TRBV3-2 TRBD1 CASSQSSGTGLETQYF TGTGCCAGCAGCCAATCTTCCGGGACAGGGTTAGAGACCCAGTACTTC
. TRBJ1-3 TRBV2 . CASSESWGNTIYF TGTGCCAGCAGTGAAAGTTGGGGGAACACCATATATTTT
once TRBJ2-7 TRBV7-2 TRBD1 CASSLEGGGYEQYF TGTGCCAGCAGCTTAGAAGGGGGCGGCTACGAGCAGTACTTC
. TRBJ1-5 TRBV18 . CASSPGPGDQPQHF TGTGCCAGCTCACCGGGACCAGGGGATCAGCCCCAGCATTTT
once TRBJ2-7 TRBV7-9 . CASTRLGEQYF TGTGCCAGCACCCGCTTAGGCGAGCAGTACTTC